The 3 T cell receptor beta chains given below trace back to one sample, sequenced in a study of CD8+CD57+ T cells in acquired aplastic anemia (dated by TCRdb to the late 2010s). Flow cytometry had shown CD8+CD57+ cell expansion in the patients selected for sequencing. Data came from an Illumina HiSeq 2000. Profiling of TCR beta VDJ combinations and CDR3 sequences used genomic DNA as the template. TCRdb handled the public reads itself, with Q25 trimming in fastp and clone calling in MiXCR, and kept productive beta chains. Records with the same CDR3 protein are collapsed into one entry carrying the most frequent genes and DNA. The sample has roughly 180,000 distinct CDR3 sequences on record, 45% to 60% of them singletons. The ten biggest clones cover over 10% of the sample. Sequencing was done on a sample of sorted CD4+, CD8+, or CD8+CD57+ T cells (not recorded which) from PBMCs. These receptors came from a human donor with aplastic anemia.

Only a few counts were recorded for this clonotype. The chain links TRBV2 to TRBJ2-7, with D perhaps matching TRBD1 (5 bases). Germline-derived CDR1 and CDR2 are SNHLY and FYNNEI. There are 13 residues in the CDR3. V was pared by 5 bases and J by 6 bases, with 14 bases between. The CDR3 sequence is CASSSAGLGEQYF. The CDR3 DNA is TGTGCCAGCAGTTCGGCAGGGCTAGGCGAGCAGTACTTC.

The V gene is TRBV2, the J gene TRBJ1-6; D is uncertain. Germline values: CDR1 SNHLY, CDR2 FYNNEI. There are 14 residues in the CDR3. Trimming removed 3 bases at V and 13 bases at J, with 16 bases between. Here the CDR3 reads CASSESPSALPLHF. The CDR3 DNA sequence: TGTGCCAGCAGTGAGTCTCCCAGTGCGCTTCCCCTCCACTTT.

Written as DNA, the CDR3 is TGCGCCAGCAGCCTAGACAGGTATTCCCACGAGCAGTACTTC. Protein product: CASSLDRYSHEQYF. The V call is TRBV5-1, the J call TRBJ2-7, with D possibly matching TRBD1 (6 bases). CDR1 and CDR2 (germline): SGHRS, YFSETQ. The CDR3 is 14 amino acids. The ends were cut back, 4 bases at V and 5 bases at J, with 16 bases in the middle.